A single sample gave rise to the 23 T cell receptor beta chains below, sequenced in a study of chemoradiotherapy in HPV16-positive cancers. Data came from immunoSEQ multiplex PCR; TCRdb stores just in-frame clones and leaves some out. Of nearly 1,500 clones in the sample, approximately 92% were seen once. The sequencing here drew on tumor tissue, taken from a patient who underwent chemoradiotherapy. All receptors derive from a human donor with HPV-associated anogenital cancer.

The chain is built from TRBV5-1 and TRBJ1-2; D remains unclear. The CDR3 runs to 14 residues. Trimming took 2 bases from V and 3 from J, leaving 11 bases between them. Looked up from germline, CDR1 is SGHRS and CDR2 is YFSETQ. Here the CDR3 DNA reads TGCGCCAGCAGCTTAGTGCCAGACGACTATGGCTACACCTTC. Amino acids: CASSLVPDDYGYTF.

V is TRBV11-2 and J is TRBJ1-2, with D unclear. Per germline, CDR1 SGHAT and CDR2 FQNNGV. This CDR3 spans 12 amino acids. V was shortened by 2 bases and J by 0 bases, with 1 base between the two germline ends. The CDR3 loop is CASSLSNYGYTF. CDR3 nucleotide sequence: TGTGCCAGCAGCTTATCTAACTATGGCTACACCTTC.

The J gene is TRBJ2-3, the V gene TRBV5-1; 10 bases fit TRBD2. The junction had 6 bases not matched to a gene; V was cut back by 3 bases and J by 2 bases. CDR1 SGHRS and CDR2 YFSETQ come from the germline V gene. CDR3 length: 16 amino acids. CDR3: CASSSTLAGATDTQYF. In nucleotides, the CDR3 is TGCGCCAGCAGCTCAACCCTAGCGGGGGCCACAGATACGCAGTATTTT.

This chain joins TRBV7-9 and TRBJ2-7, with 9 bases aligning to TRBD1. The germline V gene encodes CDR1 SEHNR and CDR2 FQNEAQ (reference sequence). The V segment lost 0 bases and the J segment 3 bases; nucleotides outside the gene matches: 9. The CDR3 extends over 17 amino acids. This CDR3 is CASSLAGTGSPHYEQYF. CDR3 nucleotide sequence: TGTGCCAGCAGCTTAGCCGGGACAGGGTCCCCCCACTACGAGCAGTACTTC.

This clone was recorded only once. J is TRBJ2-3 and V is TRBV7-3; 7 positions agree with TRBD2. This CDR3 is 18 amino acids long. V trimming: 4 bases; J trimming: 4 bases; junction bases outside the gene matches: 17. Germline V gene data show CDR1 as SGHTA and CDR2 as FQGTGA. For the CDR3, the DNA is TGTGCCAGCAGCTCCTGGATGAAGCGGGAAACGGTAGCAGATACGCAGTATTTT. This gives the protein CASSSWMKRETVADTQYF.

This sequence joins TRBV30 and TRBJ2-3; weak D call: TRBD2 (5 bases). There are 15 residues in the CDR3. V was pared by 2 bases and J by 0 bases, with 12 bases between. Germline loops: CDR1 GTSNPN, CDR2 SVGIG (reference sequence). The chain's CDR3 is CAWSNERTSTDTQYF. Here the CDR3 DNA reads TGTGCCTGGAGTAACGAGAGGACTAGCACAGATACGCAGTATTTT.

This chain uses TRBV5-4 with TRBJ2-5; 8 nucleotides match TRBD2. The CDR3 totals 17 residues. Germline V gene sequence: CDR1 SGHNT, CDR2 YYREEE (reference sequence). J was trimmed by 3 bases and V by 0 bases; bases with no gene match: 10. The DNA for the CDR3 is TGTGCCAGCAGCTTGGGAGTGGCGGGGGGTTCAAAAGAGACCCAGTACTTC. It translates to CASSLGVAGGSKETQYF.

CDR3 residues: CASSLLDSSNEKLFF. The CDR3 DNA sequence: TGCGCCAGCAGCCTTCTGGACAGCAGTAATGAAAAACTGTTTTTT. The chain employs TRBV4-3 and TRBJ1-4; D perhaps matches TRBD1 (6 bases). CDR3 length: 15 amino acids. The V gene's germline CDR1 is LGHNA and CDR2 YSLEER. V shed 4 bases and J shed 4 bases, with 13 bases lying between them.

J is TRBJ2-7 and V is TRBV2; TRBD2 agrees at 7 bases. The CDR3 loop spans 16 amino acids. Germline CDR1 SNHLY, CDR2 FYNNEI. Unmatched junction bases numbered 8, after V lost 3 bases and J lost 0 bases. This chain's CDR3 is CASSEDLAASSYEQYF. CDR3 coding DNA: TGTGCCAGCAGTGAGGATCTAGCGGCCTCCTCCTACGAGCAGTACTTC.

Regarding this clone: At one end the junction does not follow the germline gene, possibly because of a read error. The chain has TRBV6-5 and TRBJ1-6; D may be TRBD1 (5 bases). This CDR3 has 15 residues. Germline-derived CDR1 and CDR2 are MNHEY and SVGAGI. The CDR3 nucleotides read TGTGCCAGCAGATACTCCAGGGTTGCAAATTCACCCCTCCACTTT. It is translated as CASRYSRVANSPLHF.

The CDR3 DNA sequence: TGTGCCTGGAGTGACGTCGGGACAGGGGGCACCACTAATGAAAAACTGTTTTTT. Protein sequence: CAWSDVGTGGTTNEKLFF. The chain couples TRBV30 to TRBJ1-4, with 12 bases aligning to TRBD1. The CDR3 runs to 18 residues. V gave up 1 base and J gave up 2 bases; unmatched junction bases: 8. Germline CDR1 and CDR2: GTSNPN and SVGIG (reference sequence).

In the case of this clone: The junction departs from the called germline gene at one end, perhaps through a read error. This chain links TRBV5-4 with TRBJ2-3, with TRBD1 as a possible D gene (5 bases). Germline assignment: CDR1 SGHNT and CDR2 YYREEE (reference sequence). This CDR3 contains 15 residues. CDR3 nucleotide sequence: TGTGCCAGCAACTTGGGGCAATCAGGCCGAGATACGCAGTATTTT. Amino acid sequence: CASNLGQSGRDTQYF.

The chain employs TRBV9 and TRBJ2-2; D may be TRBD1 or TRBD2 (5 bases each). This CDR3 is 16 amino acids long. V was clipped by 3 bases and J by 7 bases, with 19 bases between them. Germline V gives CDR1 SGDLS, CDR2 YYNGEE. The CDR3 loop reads CASSAGLGRASGELFF. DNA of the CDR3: TGTGCCAGCAGCGCTGGACTCGGCAGGGCCAGCGGGGAGCTGTTTTTT.

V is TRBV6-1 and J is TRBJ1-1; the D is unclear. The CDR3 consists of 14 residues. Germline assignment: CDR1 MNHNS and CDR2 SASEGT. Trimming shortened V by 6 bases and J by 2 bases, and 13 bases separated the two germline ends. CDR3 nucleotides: TGTGCCAGCAGCTCGCTAGTACGAAACACTGAAGCTTTCTTT. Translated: CASSSLVRNTEAFF.

The CDR3 nucleotides are TGTGCCATCAGTGAGTCACAGGGTCGGGAGCAGTACTTC. Protein product: CAISESQGREQYF. The chain uses TRBV10-3 and TRBJ2-7, with TRBD1 as a possible D gene (6 bases). The CDR3 has 13 amino acids. Germline V gives CDR1 ENHRY, CDR2 SYGVKD. Trimming took 0 bases from V and 7 from J, leaving 10 bases between them.

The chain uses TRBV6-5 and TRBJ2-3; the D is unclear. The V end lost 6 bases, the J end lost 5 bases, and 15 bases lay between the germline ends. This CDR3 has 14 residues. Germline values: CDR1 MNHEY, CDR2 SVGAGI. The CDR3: CASSRNREVDTQYF. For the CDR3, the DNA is TGTGCCAGCAGCCGAAACAGAGAGGTAGATACGCAGTATTTT.

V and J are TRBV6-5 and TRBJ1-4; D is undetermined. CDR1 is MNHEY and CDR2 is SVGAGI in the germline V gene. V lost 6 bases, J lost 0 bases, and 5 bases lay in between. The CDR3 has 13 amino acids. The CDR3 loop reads CASREPTNEKLFF. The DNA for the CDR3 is TGTGCCAGCAGGGAGCCAACTAATGAAAAACTGTTTTTT.

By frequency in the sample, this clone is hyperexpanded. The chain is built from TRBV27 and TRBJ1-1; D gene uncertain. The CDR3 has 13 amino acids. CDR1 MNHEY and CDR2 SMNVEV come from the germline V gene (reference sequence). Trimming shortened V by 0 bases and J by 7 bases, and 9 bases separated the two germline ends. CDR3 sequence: CASSLSLASEAFF. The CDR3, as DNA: TGTGCCAGCAGTTTATCGTTGGCCAGTGAAGCTTTCTTT.

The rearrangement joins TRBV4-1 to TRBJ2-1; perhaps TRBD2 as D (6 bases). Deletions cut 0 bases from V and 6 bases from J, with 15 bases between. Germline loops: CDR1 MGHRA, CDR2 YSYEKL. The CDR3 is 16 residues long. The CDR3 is CASSQDLTARGNEQFF. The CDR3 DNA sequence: TGCGCCAGCAGCCAAGATCTGACGGCGCGGGGCAATGAGCAGTTCTTC.

The CDR3 nucleotides read TGCGCCAGCAGCTTGTCCGGACAGGGAAGCGGCTACACCTTC. Translated: CASSLSGQGSGYTF. The V call is TRBV5-1, the J call TRBJ1-2; 8 bases are a match to TRBD1. J gave up 8 bases and V 1 base, and 7 bases lay outside the gene matches. The CDR3 contains 14 residues. Germline CDR1 is SGHRS and CDR2 is YFSETQ.

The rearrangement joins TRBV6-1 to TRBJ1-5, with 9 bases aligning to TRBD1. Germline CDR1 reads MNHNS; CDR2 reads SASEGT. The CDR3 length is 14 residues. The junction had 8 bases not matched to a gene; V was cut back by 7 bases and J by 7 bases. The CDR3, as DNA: TGTGCCAGCACCCTGGGGGGACAGGGCCAGCCCCAGCATTTT. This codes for CASTLGGQGQPQHF.

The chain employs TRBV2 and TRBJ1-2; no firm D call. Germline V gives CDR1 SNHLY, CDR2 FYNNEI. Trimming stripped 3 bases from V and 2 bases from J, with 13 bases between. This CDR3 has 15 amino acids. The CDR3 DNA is TGTGCCAGCAGTGATTCCCTTCCGGGCAACTATGGCTACACCTTC. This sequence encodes CASSDSLPGNYGYTF.

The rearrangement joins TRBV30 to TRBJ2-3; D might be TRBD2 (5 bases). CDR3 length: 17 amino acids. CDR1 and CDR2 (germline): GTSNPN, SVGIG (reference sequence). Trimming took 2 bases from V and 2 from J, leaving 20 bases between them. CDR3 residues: CAWSWAGWAGHTDTQYF. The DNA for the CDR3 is TGTGCCTGGAGTTGGGCGGGCTGGGCAGGCCACACAGATACGCAGTATTTT.